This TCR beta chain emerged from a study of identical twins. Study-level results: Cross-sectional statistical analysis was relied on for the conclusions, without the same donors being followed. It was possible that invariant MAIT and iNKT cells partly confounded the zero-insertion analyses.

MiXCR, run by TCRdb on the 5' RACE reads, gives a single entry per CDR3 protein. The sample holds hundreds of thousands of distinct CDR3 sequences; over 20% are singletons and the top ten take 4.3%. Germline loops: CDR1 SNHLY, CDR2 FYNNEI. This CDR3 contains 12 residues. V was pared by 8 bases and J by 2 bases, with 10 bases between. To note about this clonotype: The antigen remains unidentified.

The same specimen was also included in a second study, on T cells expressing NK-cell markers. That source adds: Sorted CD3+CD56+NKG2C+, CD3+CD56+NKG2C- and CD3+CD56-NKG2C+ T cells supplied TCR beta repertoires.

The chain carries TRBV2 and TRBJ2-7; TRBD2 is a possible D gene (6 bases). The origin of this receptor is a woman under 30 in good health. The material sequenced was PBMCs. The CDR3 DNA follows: TGTGCCAGCGGGGGACTGGCCTACGAGCAGTACTTC. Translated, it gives CASGGLAYEQYF.